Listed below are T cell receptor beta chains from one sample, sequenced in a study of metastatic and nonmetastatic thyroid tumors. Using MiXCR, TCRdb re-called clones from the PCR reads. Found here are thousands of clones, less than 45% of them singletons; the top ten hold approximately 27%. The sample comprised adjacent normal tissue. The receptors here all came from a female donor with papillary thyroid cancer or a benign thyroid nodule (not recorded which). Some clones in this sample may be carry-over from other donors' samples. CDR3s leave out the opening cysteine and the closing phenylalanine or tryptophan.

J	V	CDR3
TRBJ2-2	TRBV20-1	SAKTGDGELF
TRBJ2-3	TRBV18	ASSQLAGGPTDTQY
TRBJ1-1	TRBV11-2	ASSFHRQGLNTEAF
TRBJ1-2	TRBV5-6	ASSFGGINYGYT
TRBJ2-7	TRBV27	ASSSSGVHGQY
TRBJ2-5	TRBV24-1	ATSDSRRAETQY
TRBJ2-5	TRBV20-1	SVPGTLVETQY
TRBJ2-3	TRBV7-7	ASSPGLARSTDTQY
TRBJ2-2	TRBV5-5	ASSFGGGNTGELF
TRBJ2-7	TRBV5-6	ASSLYNSYEQY
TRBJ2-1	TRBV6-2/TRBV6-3	ASRLTGGSYNEQF
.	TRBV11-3	ASSKQAGPLNEQF
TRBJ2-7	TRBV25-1	ASSGGPSGKYEQY
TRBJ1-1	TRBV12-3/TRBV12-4	ASSLSAEAF
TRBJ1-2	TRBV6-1	ASSDRGQVYGYT
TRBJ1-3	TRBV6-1	ASSAGGTGNTTY
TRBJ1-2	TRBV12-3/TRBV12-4	ASSRTVNYGYT
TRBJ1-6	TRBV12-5	ASRQGANPPLH
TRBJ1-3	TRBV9	ASSRSGNTIY